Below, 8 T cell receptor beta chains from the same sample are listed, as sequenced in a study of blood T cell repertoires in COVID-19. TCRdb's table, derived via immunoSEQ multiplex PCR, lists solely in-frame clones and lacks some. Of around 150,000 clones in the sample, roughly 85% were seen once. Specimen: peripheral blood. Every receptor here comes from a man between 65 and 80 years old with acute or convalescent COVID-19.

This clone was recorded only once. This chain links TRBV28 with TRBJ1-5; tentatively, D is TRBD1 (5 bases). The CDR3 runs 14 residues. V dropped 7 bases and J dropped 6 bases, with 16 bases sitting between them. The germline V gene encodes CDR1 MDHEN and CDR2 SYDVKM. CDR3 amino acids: CASNLGGMAQPQHF. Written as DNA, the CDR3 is TGTGCCAGCAACCTGGGGGGTATGGCTCAGCCCCAGCATTTT.

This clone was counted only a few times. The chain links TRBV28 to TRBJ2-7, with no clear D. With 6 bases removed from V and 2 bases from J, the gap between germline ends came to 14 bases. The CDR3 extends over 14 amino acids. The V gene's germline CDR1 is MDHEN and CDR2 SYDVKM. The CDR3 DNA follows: TGTGCCAGCAGGCCCCGGCAGGCGACCTACGAGCAGTACTTC. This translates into CASRPRQATYEQYF.

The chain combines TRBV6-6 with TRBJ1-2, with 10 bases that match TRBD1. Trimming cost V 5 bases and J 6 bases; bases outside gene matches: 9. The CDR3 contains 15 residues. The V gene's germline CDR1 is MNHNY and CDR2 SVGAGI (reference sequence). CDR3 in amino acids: CASSSLRTGGDGYTF. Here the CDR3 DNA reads TGTGCCAGCAGTAGTCTTCGGACAGGGGGGGATGGCTACACCTTC.

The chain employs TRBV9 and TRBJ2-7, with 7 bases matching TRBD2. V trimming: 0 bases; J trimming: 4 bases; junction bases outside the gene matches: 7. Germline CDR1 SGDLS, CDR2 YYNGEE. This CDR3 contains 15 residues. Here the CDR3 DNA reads TGTGCCAGCAGCGTAGGTCTAGCGGCGAATTACGAGCAGTACTTC. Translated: CASSVGLAANYEQYF. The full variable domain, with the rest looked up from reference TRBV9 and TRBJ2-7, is DSGVTQTPKHLITATGQRVTLRCSPRSGDLSVYWYQQSLDQGLQFLIQYYNGEERAKGNILERFSAQQFPDLHSELNLSSLELGDSALYFCASSVGLAANYEQYFGPGTRLTVT.

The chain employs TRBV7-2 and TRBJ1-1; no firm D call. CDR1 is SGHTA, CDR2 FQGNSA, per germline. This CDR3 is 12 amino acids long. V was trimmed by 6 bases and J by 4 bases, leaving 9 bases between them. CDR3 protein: CASRETTTEAFF. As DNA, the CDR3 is TGTGCCAGCAGGGAAACTACCACTGAAGCTTTCTTT. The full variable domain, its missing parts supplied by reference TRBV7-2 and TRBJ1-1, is GAGVSQSPSNKVTEKGKDVELRCDPISGHTALYWYRQSLGQGLEFLIYFQGNSAPDKSGLPSDRFSAERTGGSVSTLTIQRTQQEDSAVYLCASRETTTEAFFGQGTRLTVV.

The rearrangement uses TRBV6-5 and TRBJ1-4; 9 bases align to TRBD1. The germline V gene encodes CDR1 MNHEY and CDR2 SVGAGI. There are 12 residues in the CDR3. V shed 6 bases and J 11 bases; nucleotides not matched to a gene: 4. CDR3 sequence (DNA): TGTGCCAGCAGAGTAACAGGGGGCAAACTGTTTTTT. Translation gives CASRVTGGKLFF.

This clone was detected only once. DNA of the CDR3: TGTGCCACCAGCAGACGGGAGGCAGGGGGCGGTCAGCCCCAGCATTTT. This translates into CATSRREAGGGQPQHF. This chain connects TRBV15 to TRBJ1-5; 8 bases map to TRBD1. Looked up from germline, CDR1 is LNHNV and CDR2 is YYDKDF (reference sequence). J gave up 6 bases and V 2 bases, and 9 bases lay outside the gene matches. This CDR3 has 16 residues.

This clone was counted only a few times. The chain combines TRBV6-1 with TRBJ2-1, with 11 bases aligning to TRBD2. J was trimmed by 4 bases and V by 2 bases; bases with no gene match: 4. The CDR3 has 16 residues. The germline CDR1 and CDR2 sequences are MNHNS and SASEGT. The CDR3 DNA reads TGTGCCAGCAGTGAATCACTAGCGGGGGTGTACAATGAGCAGTTCTTC. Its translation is CASSESLAGVYNEQFF.